The 14 T cell receptor beta chains reported below all come from one sample, sequenced in a study of shared clonotypes between healthy human individuals. Only in-frame clones appear in the TCRdb table, and some are missing; sequencing was by immunoSEQ multiplex PCR. The table lists some 1,400,000 clones, roughly 96% of them singletons. The sequenced sample consisted of naive CD4+ T cells sorted from blood. Subset reported: CD45RA+ positively selected. These receptors came from a man aged 30 to 45 in good health.

The J gene is TRBJ1-5, the V gene TRBV28, with a tentative D call TRBD1 (6 bases). The germline CDR1 and CDR2 sequences are MDHEN and SYDVKM. This CDR3 comprises 13 residues. V was trimmed by 7 bases and J by 4 bases, leaving 11 bases between them. The CDR3 region is CASTGQGNQPQHF. The CDR3 nucleotides read TGTGCCAGCACCGGCCAGGGGAATCAGCCCCAGCATTTT.

This sequence joins TRBV29-1 and TRBJ2-1; D remains unclear. The CDR3 consists of 12 residues. The germline V and J ends were trimmed by 8 bases and 6 bases, with 14 bases remaining between them. Germline V lookup: CDR1 SQVTM, CDR2 ANQGSEA. CDR3 sequence (DNA): TGCAGCACATACACTTTTCGCAATGAGCAGTTCTTC. It codes for CSTYTFRNEQFF.

This chain connects TRBV6-1 to TRBJ2-1; D assignment may be TRBD1 or TRBD2 (5 bases each). The CDR3 is 13 residues long. From germline, CDR1 is MNHNS and CDR2 SASEGT. V was pared by 3 bases and J by 13 bases, with 16 bases between. The CDR3 DNA is TGTGCCAGCAGTGAGGGACGCCCCTGGCACCAGTTCTTC. Protein sequence: CASSEGRPWHQFF.

This clone appeared a single time. The chain has TRBV4-2 and TRBJ2-7; D is undetermined. Trimming shortened V by 3 bases and J by 3 bases, and 15 bases separated the two germline ends. The CDR3 sequence is 15 residues long. CDR1 LGHNA and CDR2 YNFKEQ come from the germline V gene. CDR3 sequence: CASSHLDGVSYEQYF. CDR3 DNA: TGTGCCAGCAGCCACCTAGACGGTGTGAGCTACGAGCAGTACTTC.

As regards this clone: Other DNA sequences from this sample encode an identical CDR3 as well. The chain employs TRBV5-1 and TRBJ1-2; D gene uncertain. The CDR3 runs to 13 residues. Trimming stripped 0 bases from V and 6 bases from J, with 9 bases between. Germline V gene data show CDR1 as SGHRS and CDR2 as YFSETQ. The CDR3 DNA sequence: TGCGCCAGCAGCTTGGATGGGGTTGATGGCTACACCTTC. As protein: CASSLDGVDGYTF.

The chain joins TRBV11-2 to TRBJ2-3; possibly TRBD2 for D (5 bases). This CDR3 comprises 16 residues. V was clipped by 4 bases and J by 2 bases, with 16 bases between them. Per germline, CDR1 SGHAT and CDR2 FQNNGV. DNA for the CDR3: TGTGCCAGCAGCTGGAGGCCCGGGATGAACACAGATACGCAGTATTTT. Translated, it gives CASSWRPGMNTDTQYF.

J is TRBJ2-5 and V is TRBV9; the D is unclear. Germline V gene lookup returns CDR1 SGDLS and CDR2 YYNGEE. CDR3 length equals 14 residues. V was trimmed by 4 bases and J by 5 bases, leaving 15 bases between them. This CDR3 is CASSRNSRSETQYF. The CDR3 DNA reads as TGTGCCAGCAGCCGGAACTCGCGATCGGAGACCCAGTACTTC.

The chain joins TRBV28 to TRBJ2-7; a weak D match, TRBD1 (6 bases). The V end lost 3 bases, the J end lost 2 bases, and 14 bases lay between the germline ends. The CDR3 has 15 residues. Germline V gene lookup returns CDR1 MDHEN and CDR2 SYDVKM. The CDR3 nucleotides are TGTGCCAGCAGTTTCGGGCAGGGGAAGACCTACGAGCAGTACTTC. Amino acids: CASSFGQGKTYEQYF.

The chain recombines TRBV19 with TRBJ2-1, with D possibly matching TRBD2 (6 bases). The V gene lost 5 bases and the J gene lost 6 bases, with 14 bases spanning the gap. The CDR3 contains 14 residues. In germline, CDR1 is LNHDA, CDR2 SQIVND (reference sequence). CDR3 region: CASSQRERFNEQFF. The CDR3 DNA is TGTGCCAGTAGTCAACGGGAGCGCTTCAATGAGCAGTTCTTC.

V and J are TRBV5-4 and TRBJ2-2; TRBD1 might be the D (5 bases). The ends were cut back, 1 base at V and 6 bases at J, with 25 bases in the middle. This CDR3 spans 19 amino acids. CDR1 is SGHNT and CDR2 is YYREEE in the germline V gene (reference sequence). This chain's CDR3 is CASSLNRPARASSPGELFF. CDR3 nucleotides: TGTGCCAGCAGCTTGAATCGTCCGGCCAGGGCCTCGTCGCCCGGGGAGCTGTTTTTT.

V gene TRBV5-1 combines with J gene TRBJ1-1, with D perhaps matching TRBD1 (6 bases). Trimming stripped 7 bases from V and 2 bases from J, with 12 bases between. From germline, CDR1 is SGHRS and CDR2 YFSETQ. The CDR3 has 13 residues. The CDR3 loop is CASSQGINTEAFF. The CDR3 nucleotides read TGCGCCAGCTCCCAGGGGATTAACACTGAAGCTTTCTTT.

The chain has TRBV12-5 and TRBJ2-3; either TRBD1 or TRBD2 may fit D (5 bases each). The V gene lost 5 bases and the J gene lost 4 bases, with 10 bases spanning the gap. The CDR3 loop spans 13 amino acids. CDR1 and CDR2 from the germline V gene are LGHNT and FRNRAP. CDR3 loop: CASGPGTPDTQYF. The CDR3 DNA reads TGTGCTAGTGGTCCCGGGACCCCAGATACGCAGTATTTT. Together with reference TRBV12-5 and TRBJ2-3, the CDR3 gives the full variable domain: DARVTQTPRHKVTEMGQEVTMRCQPILGHNTVFWYRQTMMQGLELLAYFRNRAPLDDSGMPKDRFSAEMPDATLATLKIQPSEPRDSAVYFCASGPGTPDTQYFGPGTRLTVL.

This rearrangement joins TRBV29-1 to TRBJ2-5, with D perhaps TRBD1 (5 bases). Trimming stripped 3 bases from V and 2 bases from J, with 13 bases between. This CDR3 spans 14 amino acids. From germline, CDR1 is SQVTM and CDR2 ANQGSEA. The CDR3 spells CSVDKTGRQETQYF. The DNA of the CDR3 is TGCAGCGTTGACAAAACAGGTCGACAAGAGACCCAGTACTTC.

The chain couples TRBV28 to TRBJ2-3; D gene unclear. From germline, CDR1 is MDHEN and CDR2 SYDVKM. V lost 5 bases and J 4 bases, leaving 19 bases between the germline ends. The CDR3 covers 16 residues. CDR3 loop: CASSPGGEPGSDTQYF. The CDR3, as DNA: TGTGCCAGCAGTCCCGGCGGAGAGCCCGGGTCAGATACGCAGTATTTT. Complete variable domain (other parts from reference TRBV28 and TRBJ2-3): DVKVTQSSRYLVKRTGEKVFLECVQDMDHENMFWYRQDPGLGLRLIYFSYDVKMKEKGDIPEGYSVSREKKERFSLILESASTNQTSMYLCASSPGGEPGSDTQYFGPGTRLTVL.